The clone carrying this T cell receptor (beta chain) was picked up many times. What it binds is unknown. The time point was: newly diagnosed GD, antithyroid drugs for less than 3 months. Making the TCR library involved RNA that had been extracted from PBMCs. This sample stems from a study of regulatory T cells in long-lasting Graves disease. Study-wide findings and caveats: TRBV28, TRBJ1-2 and TRBJ2-5 emerged as the favored segments in persistent disease.

In building TCR beta libraries, iRepertoire HTBI primers were used together with Arm-PCR of CDR3 regions. TCRdb independently ran MiXCR on the multiplex PCR reads; one entry per CDR3 protein. There are about 540,000 distinct CDR3 sequences in the sample; approximately 13% occur only once, and about 10% lies in the top ten. V shed 4 bases and J 8 bases; nucleotides not matched to a gene: 4. The CDR3 consists of 13 residues. Germline CDR1 reads LGHDT; CDR2 reads YNNKEL (reference sequence). This same sample was also taken into another study, of T cells in Graves' hyperthyroidism and ophthalmopathy. That study adds: Blood held most thyroid clonotypes expanded above 0.001 frequency. A 13 V-J model separated ophthalmopathy from stable hyperthyroidism.

This specimen was peripheral blood mononuclear cells (PBMCs), taken at new diagnosis, from a patient treated with antithyroid drugs. This clonotype was obtained from a man aged 25 to 40 with Graves disease. This chain joins TRBV3-1 and TRBJ1-5, with 8 nucleotides matching TRBD1. This chain's CDR3 is CASSPTGEEPQHF. The DNA of the CDR3 is TGTGCCAGCAGCCCGACAGGGGAAGAGCCCCAGCATTTT.